Listed here are 13 T cell receptor beta chains from one sample, sequenced in a study of T cells in Graves' hyperthyroidism and ophthalmopathy. What was amplified from RNA transcripts were TCR beta CDR3 regions. When the TCR CDR3 underwent first-round RT-PCR, the HTBI primer set was used. Via MiXCR, TCRdb re-called the multiplex PCR reads, giving one row per CDR3 protein. The sample consists of about 700,000 distinct CDR3 sequences, roughly 45% of them appearing once. Sequencing was carried out using peripheral blood or thyroid tissue (not recorded which). Receptors were obtained from an adult man with Graves' disease, either hyperthyroidism or ophthalmopathy (not recorded which).

This chain's CDR3 is CASSAGLGSGANVLTF. The CDR3 nucleotides read TGTGCCAGCAGTGCCGGTTTGGGGTCCGGGGCCAACGTCCTGACTTTC. The chain couples TRBV2 to TRBJ2-6; D remains ambiguous. Deletions cut 4 bases from V and 4 bases from J, with 14 bases between. Germline loops: CDR1 SNHLY, CDR2 FYNNEI. This CDR3 has 16 amino acids.

As to this clonotype: A much bigger clone sits one base away, suggesting this may be a read error. The chain joins TRBV7-8 to TRBJ1-2; tentatively, D is TRBD1 (5 bases). CDR1 SGHVS and CDR2 FQNEAQ come from the germline V gene. This CDR3 has 14 residues. CDR3 in amino acids: CASSRADKNYGCTF. The DNA of the CDR3 is TGTGCCAGCAGCCGGGCGGACAAGAACTATGGCTGCACCTTC.

V and J are TRBV10-3 and TRBJ1-1, with D maybe TRBD1 (5 bases). The CDR3 runs to 14 residues. Trimming pared 0 bases from V and 3 bases from J, leaving 8 bases between. CDR1 is ENHRY and CDR2 is SYGVKD in the germline V gene. CDR3 coding DNA: TGTGCCATCAGTGAGTCCGGGACTGACACTGAAGCTTTCTTT. This encodes CAISESGTDTEAFF.

The chain carries TRBV19 and TRBJ1-3; D not resolved. Trimming left V 3 bases short and J 0 bases short, with 3 bases between. Germline CDR1 and CDR2: LNHDA and SQIVND (reference sequence). The CDR3 consists of 13 residues. The CDR3 DNA is TGTGCCAGTAGTATCCTCTCTGGAAACACCATATATTTT. Protein: CASSILSGNTIYF.

The chain uses TRBV25-1 and TRBJ1-2; TRBD1 is a possible D gene (6 bases). Germline V gene data show CDR1 as MGHDK and CDR2 as SYGVNS. This CDR3 has 14 residues. V dropped 4 bases and J dropped 7 bases, with 16 bases sitting between them. The CDR3 loop reads CASSVAAGAGGYTF. The CDR3 DNA reads TGTGCCAGCAGTGTCGCAGCAGGGGCAGGTGGCTACACCTTC.

The V and J genes are TRBV7-2 and TRBJ2-6, with no clear D. The V end lost 3 bases, the J end lost 4 bases, and 7 bases lay between the germline ends. Per germline, CDR1 SGHTA and CDR2 FQGNSA. The CDR3 is 14 amino acids. CDR3 sequence reads: CASSFWPGANVLTF. CDR3 nucleotides: TGTGCCAGCAGCTTTTGGCCGGGGGCCAACGTCCTGACTTTC. Supplemented by reference TRBV7-2 and TRBJ2-6, the full variable domain reads GAGVSQSPSNKVTEKGKDVELRCDPISGHTALYWYRQSLGQGLEFLIYFQGNSAPDKSGLPSDRFSAERTGGSVSTLTIQRTQQEDSAVYLCASSFWPGANVLTFGAGSRLTVL.

This rearrangement joins TRBV25-1 to TRBJ2-1, with TRBD1 identical over 7 bases. Germline V gene sequence: CDR1 MGHDK, CDR2 SYGVNS. The CDR3 runs 14 residues. Trimming cost V 5 bases and J 1 base; bases outside gene matches: 2. For the CDR3, the DNA is TGTGCCAGCAGTCGGGGACAGTCCTACAATGAGCAGTTCTTC. Protein: CASSRGQSYNEQFF.

This clonotype came up a few times. The genes are TRBV7-2 and TRBJ1-3; D is unclear. The CDR3 contains 14 residues. Germline V gives CDR1 SGHTA, CDR2 FQGNSA. Trimming stripped 1 base from V and 0 bases from J, with 4 bases between. CDR3 amino acids: CASSLEDSGNTIYF. CDR3 bases: TGTGCCAGCAGCTTAGAGGACTCTGGAAACACCATATATTTT.

The chain joins TRBV7-9 to TRBJ2-2; D may be TRBD2 (6 bases). The length of the CDR3 is 13 residues. CDR1 is SEHNR, CDR2 FQNEAQ, per germline (reference sequence). V lost 3 bases, J lost 7 bases, and 9 bases lay in between. CDR3 sequence (DNA): TGTGCCAGCAGCTTTGGGACTGGCGGGGAGCTGTTTTTT. It encodes CASSFGTGGELFF.

This clonotype was counted ten times or more. The rearrangement links TRBV7-9 to TRBJ1-2; no firm D call. Germline assignment: CDR1 SEHNR and CDR2 FQNEAQ (reference sequence). Trimming cost V 4 bases and J 2 bases, with 11 bases left between them. The length of the CDR3 is 14 residues. Here the CDR3 DNA reads TGTGCCAGCAGCTCGATCCGGGCCAACTATGGCTACACCTTC. This sequence encodes CASSSIRANYGYTF.

This clonotype was counted many times. This chain links TRBV20-1 with TRBJ2-5; D is perhaps TRBD2 (6 bases). The V end lost 0 bases, the J end lost 2 bases, and 13 bases lay between the germline ends. Germline V CDR1 and CDR2: DFQATT, SNEGSKA (reference sequence). This CDR3 region has 15 residues. The CDR3 loop reads CSAREPGARQETQYF. CDR3 nucleotides: TGCAGTGCTAGAGAACCGGGAGCGAGGCAAGAGACCCAGTACTTC.

The V gene is TRBV2, the J gene TRBJ2-7, with 12 bases matching TRBD1. V was pared by 9 bases and J by 5 bases, with 5 bases of the junction left unmatched. This CDR3 has 13 residues. Germline CDR1 SNHLY, CDR2 FYNNEI. CDR3 loop: CARTGTGGNEQYF. The CDR3 DNA sequence: TGTGCCAGAACCGGGACAGGGGGCAACGAGCAGTACTTC. Looking up the rest from reference TRBV2 and TRBJ2-7 gives the full variable domain: EPEVTQTPSHQVTQMGQEVILRCVPISNHLYFYWYRQILGQKVEFLVSFYNNEISEKSEIFDDQFSVERPDGSNFTLKIRSTKLEDSAMYFCARTGTGGNEQYFGPGTRLTVT.

This clonotype was detected ten times or more. The chain employs TRBV12-3 or TRBV12-4 and TRBJ1-5; D is ambiguous. The ends were cut back, 6 bases at V and 3 bases at J, with 6 bases in the middle. This CDR3 contains 12 residues. This chain's CDR3 is CASSSHNQPQHF. CDR3 DNA: TGTGCCAGCAGCTCTCACAATCAGCCCCAGCATTTT.